These T cell receptor beta chains were read from a single sample in a study of shared clonotypes between healthy human individuals. The table came from immunoSEQ multiplex PCR; TCRdb's copy has only in-frame clones and leaves some out. The profile shows 400,000 to 500,000 clones, around 80% of them singletons. Source material: PBMCs. Source of these receptors: a woman aged 40 to 50 in good health. Some clones in this sample may be carry-over from other donors' samples. Both conserved end residues are part of each CDR3. The D gene is left open where the match is weak. Size is omitted from some rows. Given values are once, few, many or a class for expanded clones.

.,TRBJ1-3,TRBV7-8,.,CASSLAWGSGNTIYF,TGTGCCAGCAGCTTAGCCTGGGGTTCTGGAAACACCATATATTTT
TRBD1,TRBJ1-2,TRBV28,.,CASSSPGQDPGGYTF,TGTGCCAGCAGTTCCCCGGGACAGGATCCGGGGGGCTACACCTTC
.,TRBJ2-1,TRBV11-2,.,CASSPTPTRSSYNEQFF,TGTGCCAGCAGCCCAACCCCGACTCGTAGCTCCTACAATGAGCAGTTCTTC
.,TRBJ1-1,TRBV11-2,.,CASSRGSGLNTEAFF,TGTGCCAGCAGCCGCGGTTCTGGTCTTAACACTGAAGCTTTCTTT
.,TRBJ1-5,TRBV10-3,.,CAISEYREINQPQHF,TGTGCCATCAGTGAATACAGGGAAATCAATCAGCCCCAGCATTTT
.,TRBJ1-1,TRBV10-3,.,CAARTDGNTEAFF,TGTGCCGCCCGGACGGACGGGAACACTGAAGCTTTCTTT
.,TRBJ1-4,TRBV25-1,.,CASSGSYGNGEKLFF,TGTGCCAGCAGCGGGTCATACGGGAACGGTGAAAAACTGTTTTTT
.,TRBJ1-2,TRBV28,few,CASTEGGDYGYTF,TGTGCCAGCACCGAAGGGGGAGACTATGGCTACACCTTC
.,TRBJ2-3,TRBV4-2,.,CASSQDGARGADTQYF,TGTGCCAGCAGCCAAGATGGGGCTAGAGGGGCGGATACGCAGTATTTT
TRBD1,TRBJ1-4,TRBV6-5,.,CASMSRGREKLFF,TGTGCCAGCATGAGCAGGGGGAGAGAAAAACTGTTTTTT
.,TRBJ2-5,TRBV29-1,.,CSVALEQETQYF,TGCAGCGTTGCTTTGGAACAAGAGACCCAGTACTTC
TRBD1,TRBJ1-1,TRBV15,.,CATSNRGRGTEAFF,TGTGCCACCAGCAACAGGGGCCGTGGCACTGAAGCTTTCTTT
.,TRBJ1-1,TRBV5-1,.,CASAWKDSNTEAFF,TGCGCCAGCGCGTGGAAGGACAGTAACACTGAAGCTTTCTTT
.,TRBJ1-3,TRBV15,.,CATSRSAVSGNTIYF,TGTGCCACCAGCAGGTCGGCCGTCTCTGGAAACACCATATATTTT
TRBD2,TRBJ2-1,TRBV4-2,.,CASSQSTSASYNEQFF,TGTGCCAGCAGCCAATCTACTAGCGCCTCCTACAATGAGCAGTTCTTC
.,TRBJ2-7,TRBV7-8,.,CASSPADYEQYF,TGTGCCAGCAGCCCTGCGGACTACGAGCAGTACTTC
TRBD1,TRBJ2-7,TRBV6-1,.,CASRPGTETYEQYF,TGTGCCAGCAGACCCGGGACAGAGACCTACGAGCAGTACTTC
.,TRBJ2-3,TRBV28,.,CASSPPGGSSTDTQYF,TGTGCCAGCAGTCCGCCAGGAGGTTCTAGCACAGATACGCAGTATTTT
.,TRBJ1-4,TRBV19,.,CASSIGQANEKLFF,TGTGCCAGTAGTATCGGGCAGGCTAATGAAAAACTGTTTTTT
.,TRBJ1-1,TRBV19,.,CASSQGTRREAFF,TGTGCCAGTAGTCAAGGGACCCGAAGAGAAGCTTTCTTT
TRBD1,TRBJ1-1,TRBV7-6,.,CASSPRDRVTEAFF,TGTGCCAGCAGCCCACGGGACAGGGTCACTGAAGCTTTCTTT
.,TRBJ2-2,TRBV7-2,.,CASSLGVSYTGELFF,TGTGCCAGCAGCTTAGGGGTCTCCTACACCGGGGAGCTGTTTTTT
TRBD2,TRBJ2-7,TRBV7-9,.,CASSRTSGSSYEQYF,TGTGCCAGCAGCCGGACTAGCGGGAGCTCCTACGAGCAGTACTTC
.,TRBJ1-1,TRBV19,.,CASSIDQLTPEAFF,TGTGCCAGTAGTATAGATCAGCTAACCCCTGAAGCTTTCTTT
.,TRBJ2-7,TRBV6-1,.,CASSEALPGGDSYEQYF,TGTGCCAGCAGTGAAGCGCTTCCCGGGGGCGACTCCTACGAGCAGTACTTC
.,TRBJ2-7,TRBV28,.,CASSTPTGSYF,TGTGCCAGCAGTACACCGACAGGTTCGTACTTC
.,TRBJ1-5,TRBV30,.,CAWSRRGLSNQPQHF,TGTGCCTGGAGTAGACGGGGACTTAGCAATCAGCCCCAGCATTTT
TRBD1,TRBJ2-7,TRBV6-1,.,CASSESYRGGEQYF,TGTGCCAGCAGTGAATCCTACAGGGGCGGCGAGCAGTACTTC
TRBD2,TRBJ2-1,TRBV14,.,CASSPQAGVGEQFF,TGTGCCAGCAGCCCCCAAGCGGGAGTAGGTGAGCAGTTCTTC
.,TRBJ1-2,TRBV5-1,once,CASSPDGNYGYTF,TGCGCCAGCAGCCCCGACGGAAACTATGGCTACACCTTC
TRBD1,TRBJ2-5,TRBV7-7,.,CASSLLGTGISETQYF,TGTGCTAGCAGCTTATTGGGGACAGGGATATCGGAGACCCAGTACTTC
.,TRBJ2-1,TRBV10-2,.,CASLGEGAGEQFF,TGCGCCAGCCTAGGGGAGGGGGCTGGAGAGCAGTTCTTC
TRBD2,TRBJ2-5,TRBV9,.,CASGSGEGETQYF,TGTGCCAGCGGCTCGGGGGAGGGGGAGACCCAGTACTTC
TRBD2,TRBJ2-5,TRBV27,.,CASSPGTSGRETQYF,TGTGCCAGCAGTCCAGGGACTAGCGGGAGGGAGACCCAGTACTTC
TRBD2,TRBJ2-7,TRBV5-6,.,CASSLGLAGIYEQYF,TGTGCCAGCAGCTTGGGGCTAGCGGGAATCTACGAGCAGTACTTC
.,TRBJ2-5,TRBV6-5,.,CASSYSSVETQYF,TGTGCCAGCAGTTACTCGAGTGTAGAGACCCAGTACTTC
TRBD2,TRBJ2-7,TRBV29-1,few,CSVVVRALLAGGPGEQYF,TGCAGCGTTGTAGTTAGGGCCCTACTAGCGGGAGGGCCGGGAGAGCAGTACTTC
TRBD2,TRBJ2-1,TRBV10-3,.,CAISDRGRDNEQFF,TGTGCCATCAGTGATCGCGGGAGGGACAATGAGCAGTTCTTC
.,TRBJ2-1,TRBV5-5,.,CASSLGGVSYNEQFF,TGTGCCAGCAGCTTAGGCGGGGTCTCCTACAATGAGCAGTTCTTC
.,TRBJ2-3,TRBV5-1,.,CASSRELAASTDTQYF,TGCGCCAGCAGCCGGGAGTTAGCTGCTAGCACAGATACGCAGTATTTT
.,TRBJ2-5,TRBV7-2,.,CASSPTRYQETQYF,TGTGCCAGCAGCCCCACAAGGTACCAAGAGACCCAGTACTTC
.,TRBJ2-2,TRBV7-9,.,CASSLTTGSISGELFF,TGTGCCAGCAGCCTCACGACAGGTTCGATTAGCGGGGAGCTGTTTTTT
TRBD1,TRBJ1-4,TRBV2,few,CASSGTGRNEKLFF,TGTGCCAGCAGTGGGACAGGGAGGAATGAAAAACTGTTTTTT
TRBD1,TRBJ2-7,TRBV28,.,CASNLYRGGEQYF,TGTGCCAGCAACTTGTACAGGGGTGGCGAGCAGTACTTC
.,TRBJ1-4,TRBV30,.,CAWSVDSNEKLFF,TGTGCCTGGAGTGTCGACTCTAATGAAAAACTGTTTTTT
.,TRBJ2-1,TRBV1,.,CTSSQDLAGRAKNEQFF,TGCACCAGCAGCCAAGACCTAGCGGGACGGGCGAAAAATGAGCAGTTCTTC